This TCR beta chain was identified during a study of blood T cell repertoires in COVID-19. Germline V gene lookup returns CDR1 SGHRS and CDR2 YFSETQ. Trimming at V came to 0 bases and at J to 2 bases, leaving 5 bases not matched to a gene. The CDR3 loop spans 16 amino acids. The repertoire was sequenced with immunoSEQ multiplex PCR; TCRdb's copy has only in-frame clones and lacks some. This table holds about 270,000 clones, approximately 92% found once. This TCR was recovered from a woman aged 18-35 years who had recovered from COVID-19. The material sequenced was PBMCs or T cells enriched from blood (not recorded which). The chain uses TRBV5-1 and TRBJ2-3; 8 bases line up with TRBD1. CDR3 loop: CASSLGAGGPTDTQYF. CDR3 in DNA: TGCGCCAGCAGCTTGGGGGCAGGGGGCCCCACAGATACGCAGTATTTT.